This TCR beta chain is drawn from a study of blood T cell repertoires in COVID-19. At the level of the study: There were acute and convalescent COVID-19 samples, and they came from the United States, Italy and Spain. Sources were T cells, B-cell-depleted T cells, or PBMCs; the material itself was cDNA or gDNA.

In the source study's methods: Amplified reference gene primers provided the basis for estimating nucleated cell counts. TCRdb keeps only in-frame clones here, not all; method: immunoSEQ multiplex PCR. That table is the source of V, J and clone size, and D and trimming were worked out from the DNA. This sample has 250,000 or so clones, with more than 80% found just once. Germline-derived CDR1 and CDR2 are MDHEN and SYDVKM. This CDR3 is 15 amino acids long. Losses at the gene ends were 5 bases for V and 5 bases for J; bases not matched to a gene: 10. The receptor's source is a woman aged 25 to 39 with active or convalescent COVID-19. Sequenced sample: peripheral blood. This chain joins TRBV28 and TRBJ2-7; 9 nucleotides agree with TRBD1. This CDR3 is CASSEPGTGFHEQYF. The CDR3, as DNA: TGTGCCAGCAGTGAACCCGGGACAGGGTTCCACGAGCAGTACTTC.